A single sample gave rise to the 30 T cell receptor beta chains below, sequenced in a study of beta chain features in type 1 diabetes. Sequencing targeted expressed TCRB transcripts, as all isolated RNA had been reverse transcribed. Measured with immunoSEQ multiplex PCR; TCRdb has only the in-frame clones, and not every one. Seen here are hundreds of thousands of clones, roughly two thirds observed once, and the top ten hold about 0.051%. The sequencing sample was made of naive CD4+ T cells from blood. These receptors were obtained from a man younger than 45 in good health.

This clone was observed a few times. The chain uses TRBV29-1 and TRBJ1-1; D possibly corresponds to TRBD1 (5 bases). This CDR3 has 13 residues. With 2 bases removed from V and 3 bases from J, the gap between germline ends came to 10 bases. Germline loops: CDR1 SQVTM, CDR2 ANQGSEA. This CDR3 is CSVEQGTYTEAFF. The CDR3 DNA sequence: TGCAGCGTTGAACAGGGCACGTACACTGAAGCTTTCTTT.

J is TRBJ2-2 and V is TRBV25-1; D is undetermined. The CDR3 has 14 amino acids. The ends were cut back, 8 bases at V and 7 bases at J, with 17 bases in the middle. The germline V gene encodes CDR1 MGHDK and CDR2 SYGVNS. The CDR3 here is CASRKSNEDGELFF. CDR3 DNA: TGTGCCAGCCGCAAAAGTAATGAGGACGGGGAGCTGTTTTTT.

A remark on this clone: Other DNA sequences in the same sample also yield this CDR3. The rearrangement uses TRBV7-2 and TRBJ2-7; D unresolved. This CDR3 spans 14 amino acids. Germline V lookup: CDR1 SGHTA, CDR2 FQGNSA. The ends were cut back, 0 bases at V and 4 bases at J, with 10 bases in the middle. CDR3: CASSLAAAGYEQYF. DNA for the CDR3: TGTGCCAGCAGCTTAGCCGCAGCTGGGTACGAGCAGTACTTC.

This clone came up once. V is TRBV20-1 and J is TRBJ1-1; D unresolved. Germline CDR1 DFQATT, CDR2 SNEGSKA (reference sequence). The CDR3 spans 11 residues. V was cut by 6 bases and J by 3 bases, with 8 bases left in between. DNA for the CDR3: TGCAGTGCAACGATTGACACTGAAGCTTTCTTT. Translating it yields CSATIDTEAFF.

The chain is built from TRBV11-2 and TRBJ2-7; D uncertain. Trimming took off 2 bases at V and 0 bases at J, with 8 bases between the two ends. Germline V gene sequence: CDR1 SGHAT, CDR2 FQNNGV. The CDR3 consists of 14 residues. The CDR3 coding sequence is TGTGCCAGCAGCTTAATTTACAGCTCCTACGAGCAGTACTTC. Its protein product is CASSLIYSSYEQYF.

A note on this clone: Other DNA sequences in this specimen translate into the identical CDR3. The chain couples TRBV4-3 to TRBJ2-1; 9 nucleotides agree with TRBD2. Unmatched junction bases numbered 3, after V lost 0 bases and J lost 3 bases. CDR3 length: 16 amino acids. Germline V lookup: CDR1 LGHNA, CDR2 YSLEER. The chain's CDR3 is CASSQEGLASYNEQFF. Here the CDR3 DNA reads TGCGCCAGCAGCCAAGAAGGACTAGCGAGCTACAATGAGCAGTTCTTC.

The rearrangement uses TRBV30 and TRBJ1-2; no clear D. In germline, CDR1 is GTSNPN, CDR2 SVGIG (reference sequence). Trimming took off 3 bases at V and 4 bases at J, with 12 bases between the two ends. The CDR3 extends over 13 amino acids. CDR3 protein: CAWSLTDGYGYTF. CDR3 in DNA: TGTGCCTGGAGCCTAACGGACGGCTATGGCTACACCTTC.

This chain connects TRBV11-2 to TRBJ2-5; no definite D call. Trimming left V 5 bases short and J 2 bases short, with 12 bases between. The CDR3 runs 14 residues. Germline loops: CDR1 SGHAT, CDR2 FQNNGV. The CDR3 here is CASSPPGLQETQYF. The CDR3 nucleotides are TGTGCCAGCAGCCCGCCCGGCCTTCAAGAGACCCAGTACTTC. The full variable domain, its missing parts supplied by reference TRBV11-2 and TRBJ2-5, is EAGVAQSPRYKIIEKRQSVAFWCNPISGHATLYWYQQILGQGPKLLIQFQNNGVVDDSQLPKDRFSAERLKGVDSTLKIQPAKLEDSAVYLCASSPPGLQETQYFGPGTRLLVL.

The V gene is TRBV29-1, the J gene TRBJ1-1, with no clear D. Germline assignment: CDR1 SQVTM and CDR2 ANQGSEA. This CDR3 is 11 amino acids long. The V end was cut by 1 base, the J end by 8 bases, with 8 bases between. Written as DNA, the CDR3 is TGCAGCGTTGAAGTATCGGTGGAAGCTTTCTTT. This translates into CSVEVSVEAFF.

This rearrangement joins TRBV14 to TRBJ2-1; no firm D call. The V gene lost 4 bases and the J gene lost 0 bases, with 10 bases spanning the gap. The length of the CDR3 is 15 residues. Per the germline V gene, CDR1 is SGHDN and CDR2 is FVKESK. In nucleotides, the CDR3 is TGTGCCAGCAGCCTTGACCTAAGCTCCTACAATGAGCAGTTCTTC. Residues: CASSLDLSSYNEQFF. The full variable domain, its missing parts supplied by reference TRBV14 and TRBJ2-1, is EAGVTQFPSHSVIEKGQTVTLRCDPISGHDNLYWYRRVMGKEIKFLLHFVKESKQDESGMPNNRFLAERTGGTYSTLKVQPAELEDSGVYFCASSLDLSSYNEQFFGPGTRLTVL.

CDR3 in amino acids: CASSMGLVYEQFF. The DNA for the CDR3 is TGTGCCAGTAGTATGGGACTCGTGTATGAGCAGTTCTTC. The J gene is TRBJ2-1, the V gene TRBV19; perhaps TRBD2 as D (6 bases). The CDR3 contains 13 residues. Germline V gene data show CDR1 as LNHDA and CDR2 as SQIVND (reference sequence). Trimming cost V 3 bases and J 8 bases, with 11 bases left between them.

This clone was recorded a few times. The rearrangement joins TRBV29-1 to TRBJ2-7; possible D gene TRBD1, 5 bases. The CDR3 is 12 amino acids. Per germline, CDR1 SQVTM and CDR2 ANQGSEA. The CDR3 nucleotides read TGCACCGTAGGGGCGACCTCCTACGAGCAGTACTTC. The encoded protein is CTVGATSYEQYF.

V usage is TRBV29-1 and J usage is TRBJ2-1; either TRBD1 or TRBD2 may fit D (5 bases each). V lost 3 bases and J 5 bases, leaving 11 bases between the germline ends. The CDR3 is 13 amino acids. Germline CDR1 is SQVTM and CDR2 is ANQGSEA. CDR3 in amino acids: CSVDGQGDNEQFF. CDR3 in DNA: TGCAGCGTTGATGGGCAGGGAGACAATGAGCAGTTCTTC.

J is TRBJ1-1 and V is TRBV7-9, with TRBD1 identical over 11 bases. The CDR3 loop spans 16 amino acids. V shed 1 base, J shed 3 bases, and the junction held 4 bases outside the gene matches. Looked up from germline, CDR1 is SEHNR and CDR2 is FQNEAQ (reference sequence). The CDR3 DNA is TGTGCCAGCAGCTTAGAGCCGGGACAGGGGGACACTGAAGCTTTCTTT. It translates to CASSLEPGQGDTEAFF.

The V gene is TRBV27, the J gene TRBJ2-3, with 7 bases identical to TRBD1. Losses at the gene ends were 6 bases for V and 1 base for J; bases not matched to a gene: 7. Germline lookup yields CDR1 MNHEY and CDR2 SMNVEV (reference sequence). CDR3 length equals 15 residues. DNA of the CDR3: TGTGCCAGCAGCTCGTTCGGGACAGGCACAGATACGCAGTATTTT. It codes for CASSSFGTGTDTQYF.

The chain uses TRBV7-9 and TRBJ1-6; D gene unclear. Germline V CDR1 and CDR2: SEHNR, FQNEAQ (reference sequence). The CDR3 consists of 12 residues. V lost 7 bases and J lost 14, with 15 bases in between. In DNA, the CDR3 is TGTGCCAGCACCATAGACCTAGGGACCCTCCACTTT. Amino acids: CASTIDLGTLHF.

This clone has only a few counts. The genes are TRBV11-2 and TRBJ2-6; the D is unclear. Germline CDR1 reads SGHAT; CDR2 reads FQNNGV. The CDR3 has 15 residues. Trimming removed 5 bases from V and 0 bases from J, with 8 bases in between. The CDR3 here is CASSPRRSGANVLTF. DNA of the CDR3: TGTGCCAGCAGCCCCCGTCGCTCTGGGGCCAACGTCCTGACTTTC.

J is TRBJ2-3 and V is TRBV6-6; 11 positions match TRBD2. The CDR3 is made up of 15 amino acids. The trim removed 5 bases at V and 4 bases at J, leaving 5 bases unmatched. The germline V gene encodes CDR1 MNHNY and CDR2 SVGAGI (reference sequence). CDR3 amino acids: CASSPTSGNADTQYF. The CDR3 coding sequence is TGTGCCAGCAGTCCGACTAGCGGGAACGCAGATACGCAGTATTTT.

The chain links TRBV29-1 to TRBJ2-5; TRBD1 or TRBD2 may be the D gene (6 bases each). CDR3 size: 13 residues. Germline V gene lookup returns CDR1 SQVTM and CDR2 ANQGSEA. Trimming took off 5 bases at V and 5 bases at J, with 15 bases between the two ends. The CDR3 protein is CSVLISGGETQYF. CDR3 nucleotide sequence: TGCAGCGTTCTCATCTCCGGGGGCGAGACCCAGTACTTC.

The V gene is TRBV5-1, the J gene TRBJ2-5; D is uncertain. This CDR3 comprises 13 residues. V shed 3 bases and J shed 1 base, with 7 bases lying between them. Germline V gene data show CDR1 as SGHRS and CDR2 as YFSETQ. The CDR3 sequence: CASSSTVQETQYF. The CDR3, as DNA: TGCGCCAGCAGCTCGACGGTCCAAGAGACCCAGTACTTC.

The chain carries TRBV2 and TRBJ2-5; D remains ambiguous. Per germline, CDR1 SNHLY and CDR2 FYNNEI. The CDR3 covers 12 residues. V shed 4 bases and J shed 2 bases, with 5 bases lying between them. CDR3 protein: CASSVRQETQYF. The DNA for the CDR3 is TGTGCCAGCAGTGTTAGGCAAGAGACCCAGTACTTC.

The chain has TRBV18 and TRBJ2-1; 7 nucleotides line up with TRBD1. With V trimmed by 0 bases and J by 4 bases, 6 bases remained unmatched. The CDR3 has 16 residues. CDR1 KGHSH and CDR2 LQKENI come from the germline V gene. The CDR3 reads CASSPPTGMGYNEQFF. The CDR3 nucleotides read TGTGCCAGCTCACCACCGACAGGGATGGGATACAATGAGCAGTTCTTC.

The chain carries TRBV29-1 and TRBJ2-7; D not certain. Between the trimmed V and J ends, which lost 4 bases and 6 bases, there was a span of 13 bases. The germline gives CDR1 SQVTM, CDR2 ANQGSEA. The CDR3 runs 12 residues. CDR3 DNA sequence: TGCAGCGTTGTAAGGTTAGGTGGCGAGCAGTACTTC. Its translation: CSVVRLGGEQYF.

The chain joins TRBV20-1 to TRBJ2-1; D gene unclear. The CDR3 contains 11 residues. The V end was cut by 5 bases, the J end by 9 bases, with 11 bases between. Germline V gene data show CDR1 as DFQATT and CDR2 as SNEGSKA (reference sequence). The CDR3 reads CSAPVPSEQFF. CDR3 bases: TGCAGTGCTCCCGTGCCGAGTGAGCAGTTCTTC.

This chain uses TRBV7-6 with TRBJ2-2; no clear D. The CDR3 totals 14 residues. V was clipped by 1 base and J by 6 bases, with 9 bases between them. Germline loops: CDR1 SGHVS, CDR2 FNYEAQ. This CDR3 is CASSLEAEAGELFF. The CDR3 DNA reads TGTGCCAGCAGCTTAGAGGCCGAGGCCGGGGAGCTGTTTTTT.

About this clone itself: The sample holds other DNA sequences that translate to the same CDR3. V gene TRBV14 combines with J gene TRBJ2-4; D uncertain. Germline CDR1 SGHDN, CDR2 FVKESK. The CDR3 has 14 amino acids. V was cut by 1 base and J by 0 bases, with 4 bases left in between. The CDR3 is CASSQAGAKNIQYF. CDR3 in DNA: TGTGCCAGCAGCCAAGCGGGAGCCAAAAACATTCAGTACTTC.

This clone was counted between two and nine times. The CDR3 bases are TGTGCCTGGAGTCCGGGACAGCCCACAGATACGCAGTATTTT. Protein: CAWSPGQPTDTQYF. This chain uses TRBV30 with TRBJ2-3; TRBD1 agrees at 7 bases. The CDR3 has 14 amino acids. Germline CDR1 is GTSNPN and CDR2 is SVGIG (reference sequence). V gave up 2 bases and J gave up 2 bases; unmatched junction bases: 4.

The chain's CDR3 is CASSGPYSYEQYF. The DNA for the CDR3 is TGTGCCAGCAGTGGCCCGTACTCCTACGAGCAGTACTTC. The V and J genes are TRBV25-1 and TRBJ2-7, with D unclear. The CDR3 has 13 residues. In germline, CDR1 is MGHDK, CDR2 SYGVNS. Between the trimmed V and J ends, which lost 4 bases and 0 bases, there was a span of 7 bases.

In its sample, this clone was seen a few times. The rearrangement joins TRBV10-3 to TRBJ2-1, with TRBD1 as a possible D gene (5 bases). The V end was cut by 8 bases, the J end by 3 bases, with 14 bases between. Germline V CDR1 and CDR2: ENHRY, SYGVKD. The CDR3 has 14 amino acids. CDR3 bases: TGTGCCATCGGTCAAGACAGTTACTACAATGAGCAGTTCTTC. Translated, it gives CAIGQDSYYNEQFF.

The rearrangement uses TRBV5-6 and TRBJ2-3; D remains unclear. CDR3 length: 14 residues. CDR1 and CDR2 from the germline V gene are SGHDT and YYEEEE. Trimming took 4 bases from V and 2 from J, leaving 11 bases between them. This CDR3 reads CASSPGSHTDTQYF. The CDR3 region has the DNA TGTGCCAGCAGCCCCGGCAGCCACACAGATACGCAGTATTTT.